Listed below are T cell receptor beta chains from one sample, sequenced in a study of blood T cell repertoires in COVID-19. TCRdb's copy holds only in-frame clones and misses some; the assay was immunoSEQ multiplex PCR. The sample records 150,000 or so clones, almost 85% being singletons. Sequenced: peripheral blood. These receptor sequences come from a man between 18 and 35 years old with active or convalescent COVID-19. Each CDR3 is given without its conserved first and last residue. The D gene is left open where the match is weak.

NA,TRBJ1-1,TRBV6-1,ASSEIGARGEAF
NA,TRBJ1-1,TRBV5-1,ASSQDGKNTEAF
NA,TRBJ1-1,TRBV5-1,ASSLEGRWDTEAF
TRBD2,TRBJ2-6,TRBV28,ASRQPGLSSGRANVLT
NA,TRBJ2-5,TRBV6-5,ASRKGDRETQY
TRBD2,TRBJ2-1,TRBV11-2,ASSLAGGTYNEQF
NA,TRBJ1-5,TRBV20-1,SASAPVGRGSNQPQH
TRBD1,TRBJ1-2,TRBV28,ASSRGQGYGYT
NA,TRBJ2-2,TRBV24-1,ATSALQGSVTGELF
TRBD1,TRBJ1-2,TRBV19,ASSSATGEFCYT
NA,TRBJ1-5,TRBV12-3/TRBV12-4,ASSLGADQPQH
NA,TRBJ1-2,TRBV7-6,ASSVVGSRTADGYT
NA,TRBJ1-4,TRBV5-1,ASSSMVGSREKLF
TRBD2,TRBJ2-1,TRBV7-2,ASSLAGRGEQF
TRBD1,TRBJ2-5,TRBV28,ASSLPPGQESKETQY
TRBD1,TRBJ2-1,TRBV29-1,SVAGTGREQF
TRBD2,TRBJ2-1,TRBV18,ASSMLAGVGEQF
NA,TRBJ2-1,TRBV7-2,ASSLYPPPTGEYNEQF
NA,TRBJ1-5,TRBV19,ASSSRQNNQPQH
TRBD1,TRBJ2-5,TRBV9,ASSTAGTGHCWYQETQY
TRBD1,TRBJ2-7,TRBV5-1,ASSSRQGAYEQY
TRBD1,TRBJ1-6,TRBV5-4,ASSPGTGPSPLH
NA,TRBJ2-3,TRBV6-5,ASSFRDTQY
TRBD1,TRBJ1-2,TRBV5-1,ASSLARQGAGGYGYT
NA,TRBJ1-5,TRBV6-5,ASSQTGIGNQPQH
NA,TRBJ1-1,TRBV18,ASSHRGQNTEAF
NA,TRBJ1-2,TRBV12-5,ASGLVNSPFTGNYGYT
NA,TRBJ2-5,TRBV7-3,ASSFSGGTQETQY
NA,TRBJ1-2,TRBV5-4,ASSWGDGYT
TRBD1,TRBJ2-7,TRBV12-3/TRBV12-4,ASSLTGHEQY
NA,TRBJ2-2,TRBV3-1/TRBV3-2,ASSPLDRRDTGELF
NA,TRBJ1-4,TRBV5-1,ASRTGSTNEKLF
TRBD1,TRBJ1-5,TRBV2,ASSAQGGNQPQH
TRBD1,TRBJ1-2,TRBV5-1,ASSLEGPTGGANNGYT
NA,TRBJ1-5,TRBV28,ASQVLNQPQH
TRBD2,TRBJ2-3,TRBV6-4,ASSGGGATDTQY
NA,TRBJ2-7,TRBV19,ASSTTGSHEQY
NA,TRBJ1-4,TRBV7-2,ASSRRRTRGNEKLF
NA,TRBJ2-3,TRBV5-6,ASSFVDTQY
NA,TRBJ2-7,TRBV12-2,ASRLTPSALGTPRGSYEQY
TRBD1,TRBJ2-5,TRBV6-5,ASRGTAEETQY
NA,TRBJ1-5,TRBV19,ASSITGYSNQPQH
NA,TRBJ2-7,TRBV20-1,SARRDAEQY
TRBD1,TRBJ1-6,TRBV11-2,ASSSYRGQNSPLH
TRBD1,TRBJ2-2,TRBV7-9,ASSLLPGQGIAGELF
TRBD2,TRBJ2-5,TRBV6-6,ASTLAGGRQETQY
NA,TRBJ1-1,TRBV11-2,ASSLDRLREMNTEAF
TRBD1,TRBJ1-2,TRBV14,ASSQRGITGGRHDHTYGYT
TRBD2,TRBJ2-7,TRBV28,ASSIPSGSSYEQY